Detailed here is one T cell receptor beta chain. The antigen it recognizes is unknown. Base qualities are not provided; no much larger clone lies one nucleotide away. The immunoSEQ Assay was used to immunosequence TCRbeta CDR3 regions from genomic DNA. Genomic DNA was amplified by bias-controlled multiplex PCR before high-throughput sequencing. Under the source paper's analysis protocol: To quantify the absolute abundance of each unique TCRbeta CDR3 region, the sequences were collapsed and filtered. Clonality, defined as 1 minus Pielou's evenness, was calculated using only productive rearrangements. A previously published method was used to identify clones whose frequencies were significantly greater in on-treatment samples than in baseline samples. In TCRdb, the immuneACCESS table is reduced to in-frame sequences with V and J assigned. These tables do not hold every clone; where another copy was compared, an unresolved V gene accounts for under half, and the others remain unexplained. The V and J calls and clone size were taken over from that table, and D and trimming were inferred from the DNA. The sample table lists more than 7,500 clones, 59% of them with a count of one. The leading ten clones occupy around two fifths of the sample.

This entry is derived from a study of sequential checkpoint blockade in melanoma (dated by TCRdb to 2018 to 2020). For context, the study as a whole: In a 1:1 randomization, patients received either first-line nivolumab then ipilimumab (arm A) or ipilimumab then nivolumab (arm B). Maintenance nivolumab came after each of the two trial sequences.

General conclusions and limits of the study: The response-prediction model combining TCR metrics and mutation burden needs validation in larger, independent patient cohorts.

Sequences SGDLS (CDR1) and YYNGEE (CDR2) are obtained from the germline V gene. The trim is 2 bases for V and 9 bases for J, with a gap of 12 bases between the germline ends. The CDR3 spans 13 residues, from the cysteine through the phenylalanine. Only CDR3 DNA is held: 39 bases, read in frame from base 1. The intended sense of this specimen's treatment or condition label: randomized to nivolumab then ipilimumab (arm A) or the reverse (arm B). None of the patients in the trial had previously been given DNA-damaging chemotherapy. Live CD3+CD8+ cells negative for CD19 and CD56 were sorted from thawed PBMCs on a FACS Aria II flow cytometer. Samples came from patients with melanoma in CheckMate 064, a randomized, open-label phase II trial of sequential checkpoint blockade. Peripheral blood mononuclear cells were collected by leukapheresis, purified with Ficoll-Paque, and frozen in human serum with roughly 10% DMSO. Immediately after sorting, the purity of the sorted blood CD3+CD8+ cells was confirmed to be >95%, and DNA was then extracted.

The specimen comprised CD8+ T cells sorted from blood (inferred from file names), sampled from a patient given nivolumab and ipilimumab in sequence. The chain joins TRBV9 to TRBJ2-1, with TRBD1 perhaps the D gene, on 6 matching bases. The sequence came from a human donor with melanoma. The DNA reads TGTGCCAGCAGCGTCTCTGGGGGCAGTGAGCAGTTCTTC. Its protein product is CASSVSGGSEQFF. The entire variable domain, with the stretches around the CDR3 drawn from the reference TRBV9 and TRBJ2-1 proteins, is DSGVTQTPKHLITATGQRVTLRCSPRSGDLSVYWYQQSLDQGLQFLIQYYNGEERAKGNILERFSAQQFPDLHSELNLSSLELGDSALYFCASSVSGGSEQFFGPGTRLTVL.